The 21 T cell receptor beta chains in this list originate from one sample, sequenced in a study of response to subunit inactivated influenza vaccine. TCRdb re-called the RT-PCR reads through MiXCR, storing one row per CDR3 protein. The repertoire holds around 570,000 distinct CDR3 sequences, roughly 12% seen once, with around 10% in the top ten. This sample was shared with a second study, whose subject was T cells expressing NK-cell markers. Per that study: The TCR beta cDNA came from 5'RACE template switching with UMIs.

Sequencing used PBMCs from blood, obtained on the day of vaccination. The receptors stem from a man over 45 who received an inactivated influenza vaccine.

The CDR3 coding sequence is TGTGCCAGCAGTTGGCTAGCGTTAAATGAGCAGTTCTTC. Translating it yields CASSWLALNEQFF. The V gene is TRBV7-9, the J gene TRBJ2-1; D possibly corresponds to TRBD2 (6 bases). The CDR3 has 13 amino acids. Trimming pared 6 bases from V and 7 bases from J, leaving 13 bases between. CDR1 is SEHNR, CDR2 FQNEAQ, per germline (reference sequence).

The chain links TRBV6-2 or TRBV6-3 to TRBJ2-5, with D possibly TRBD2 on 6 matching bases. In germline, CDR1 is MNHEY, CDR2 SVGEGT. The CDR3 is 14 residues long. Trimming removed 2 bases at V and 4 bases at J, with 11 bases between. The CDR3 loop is CASSYRDSLETQYF. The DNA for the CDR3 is TGTGCCAGCAGTTACAGGGACTCCCTAGAGACCCAGTACTTC.

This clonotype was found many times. CDR3 nucleotides: TGTGCCAGCAGTCACCCTCTCCGACTCCTAGGTGCAGATACGCAGTATTTT. It specifies CASSHPLRLLGADTQYF. This chain joins TRBV3-1 and TRBJ2-3; D call uncertain. The CDR3 covers 17 residues. CDR1 is LGHDT, CDR2 YNNKEL, per germline (reference sequence). V dropped 6 bases and J dropped 4 bases, with 23 bases sitting between them.

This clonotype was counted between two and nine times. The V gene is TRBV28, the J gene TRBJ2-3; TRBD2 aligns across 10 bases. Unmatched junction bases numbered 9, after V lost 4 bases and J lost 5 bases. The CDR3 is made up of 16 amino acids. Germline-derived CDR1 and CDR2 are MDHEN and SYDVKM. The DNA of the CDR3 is TGTGCCAGCAGTTCCCAATTAGCGGGAGGTGGAGATACGCAGTATTTT. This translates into CASSSQLAGGGDTQYF.

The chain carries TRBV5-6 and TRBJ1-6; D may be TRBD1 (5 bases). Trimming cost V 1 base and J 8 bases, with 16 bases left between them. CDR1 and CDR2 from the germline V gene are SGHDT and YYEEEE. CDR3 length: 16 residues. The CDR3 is CASSLLVGTSYSPLHF. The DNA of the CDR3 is TGTGCCAGCAGCTTGCTCGTCGGGACTTCCTATTCACCCCTCCACTTT.

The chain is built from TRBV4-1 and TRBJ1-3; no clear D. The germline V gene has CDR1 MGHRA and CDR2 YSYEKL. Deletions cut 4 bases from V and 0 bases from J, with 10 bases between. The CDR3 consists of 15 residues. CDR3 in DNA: TGCGCCAGCAGCCTAAATCTGTTCTCTGGAAACACCATATATTTT. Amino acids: CASSLNLFSGNTIYF.

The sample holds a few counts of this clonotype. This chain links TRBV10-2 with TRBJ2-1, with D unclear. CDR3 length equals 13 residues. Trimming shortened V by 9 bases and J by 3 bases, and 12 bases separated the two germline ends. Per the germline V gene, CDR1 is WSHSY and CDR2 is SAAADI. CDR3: CASTHFVYNEQFF. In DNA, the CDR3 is TGCGCCAGTACGCATTTTGTCTACAATGAGCAGTTCTTC.

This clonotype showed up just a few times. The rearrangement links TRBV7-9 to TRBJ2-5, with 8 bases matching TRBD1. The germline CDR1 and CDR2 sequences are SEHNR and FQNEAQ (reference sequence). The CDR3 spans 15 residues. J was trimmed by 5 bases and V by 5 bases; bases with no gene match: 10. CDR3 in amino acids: CASSSGQGGAETQYF. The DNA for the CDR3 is TGTGCCAGCAGCAGTGGACAGGGAGGTGCGGAGACCCAGTACTTC.

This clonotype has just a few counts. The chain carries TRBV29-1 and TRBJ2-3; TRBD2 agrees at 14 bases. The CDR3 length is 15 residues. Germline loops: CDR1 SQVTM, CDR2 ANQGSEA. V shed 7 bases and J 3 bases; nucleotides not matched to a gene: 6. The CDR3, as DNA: TGCAGCGCCTCGAGGACTAGCGGGAGGACAGATACGCAGTATTTT. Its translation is CSASRTSGRTDTQYF.

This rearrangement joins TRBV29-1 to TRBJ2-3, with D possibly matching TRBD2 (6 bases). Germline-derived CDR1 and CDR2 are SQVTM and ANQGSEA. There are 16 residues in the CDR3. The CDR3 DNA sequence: TGCGCCCTTCTAGGTTTGAGTAGCGGTTCCACAGATACGCAGTATTTT. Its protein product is CALLGLSSGSTDTQYF.

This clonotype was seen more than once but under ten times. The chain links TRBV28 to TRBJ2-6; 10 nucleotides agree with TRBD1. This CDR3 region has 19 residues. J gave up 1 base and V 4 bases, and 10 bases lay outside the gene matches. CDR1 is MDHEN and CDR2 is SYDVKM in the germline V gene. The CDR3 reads CASSWTGGILKSGANVLTF. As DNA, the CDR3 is TGTGCCAGCAGTTGGACAGGGGGTATTCTTAAGTCTGGGGCCAACGTCCTGACTTTC.

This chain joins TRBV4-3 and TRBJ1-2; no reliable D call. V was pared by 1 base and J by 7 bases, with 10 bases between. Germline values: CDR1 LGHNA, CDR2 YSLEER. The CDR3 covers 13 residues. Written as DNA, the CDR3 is TGCGCCAGCAGCCAAGCCGGGATGGGTGGCTACACCTTC. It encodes CASSQAGMGGYTF.

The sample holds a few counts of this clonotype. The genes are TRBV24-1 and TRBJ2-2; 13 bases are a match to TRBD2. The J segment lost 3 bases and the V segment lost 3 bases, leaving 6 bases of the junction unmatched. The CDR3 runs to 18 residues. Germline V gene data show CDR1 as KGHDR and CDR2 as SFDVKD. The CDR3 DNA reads TGTGCCACCAGTGATCCAGGACTAGCGGGGGTCTACACCGGGGAGCTGTTTTTT. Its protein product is CATSDPGLAGVYTGELFF.

DNA for the CDR3: TGCGCCAGCAGCTTGTCCGCCAACTACAATGAGCAGTTCTTC. Amino acids: CASSLSANYNEQFF. The rearrangement links TRBV5-1 to TRBJ2-1; D call uncertain. V was cut by 1 base and J by 3 bases, with 8 bases left in between. This CDR3 is built from 14 residues. Germline V CDR1 and CDR2: SGHRS, YFSETQ.

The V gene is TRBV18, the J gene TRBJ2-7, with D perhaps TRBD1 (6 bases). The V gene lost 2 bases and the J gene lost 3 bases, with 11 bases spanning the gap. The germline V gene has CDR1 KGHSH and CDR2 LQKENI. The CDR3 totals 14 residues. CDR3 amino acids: CASSPGRTDYEQYF. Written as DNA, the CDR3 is TGTGCCAGCTCACCAGGTAGGACAGACTACGAGCAGTACTTC.

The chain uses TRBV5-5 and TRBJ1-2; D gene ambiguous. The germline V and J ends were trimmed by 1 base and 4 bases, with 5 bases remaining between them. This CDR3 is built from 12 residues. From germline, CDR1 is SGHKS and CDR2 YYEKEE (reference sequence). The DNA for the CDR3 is TGTGCCAGCAGCTTGAACACCTATGGCTACACCTTC. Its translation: CASSLNTYGYTF.

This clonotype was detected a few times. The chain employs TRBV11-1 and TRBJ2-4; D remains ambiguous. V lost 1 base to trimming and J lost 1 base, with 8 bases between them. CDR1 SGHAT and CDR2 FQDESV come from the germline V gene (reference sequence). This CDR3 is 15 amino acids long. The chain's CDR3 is CASSLEGSAKNIQYF. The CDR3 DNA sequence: TGTGCCAGCAGCTTAGAGGGCTCCGCCAAAAACATTCAGTACTTC.

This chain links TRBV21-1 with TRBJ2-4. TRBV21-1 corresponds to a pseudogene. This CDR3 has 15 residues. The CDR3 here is CASSKGVAAKNIQYF. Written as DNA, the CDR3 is TGTGCCAGCAGCAAAGGAGTGGCAGCCAAAAACATTCAGTACTTC.

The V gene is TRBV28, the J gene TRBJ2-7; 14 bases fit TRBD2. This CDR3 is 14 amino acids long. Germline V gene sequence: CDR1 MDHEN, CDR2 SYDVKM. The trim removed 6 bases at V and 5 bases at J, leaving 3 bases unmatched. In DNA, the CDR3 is TGTGCCAGCAGCGGGACTAGCGGGAGTAACGAGCAGTACTTC. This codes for CASSGTSGSNEQYF.

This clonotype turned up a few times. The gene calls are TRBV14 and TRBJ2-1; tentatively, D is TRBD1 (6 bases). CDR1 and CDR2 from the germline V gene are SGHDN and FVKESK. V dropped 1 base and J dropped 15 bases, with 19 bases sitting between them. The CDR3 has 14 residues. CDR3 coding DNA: TGTGCCAGCAGCCAAGTAAGTGGAGGACAGCGGAGGTTCTTC. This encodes CASSQVSGGQRRFF.

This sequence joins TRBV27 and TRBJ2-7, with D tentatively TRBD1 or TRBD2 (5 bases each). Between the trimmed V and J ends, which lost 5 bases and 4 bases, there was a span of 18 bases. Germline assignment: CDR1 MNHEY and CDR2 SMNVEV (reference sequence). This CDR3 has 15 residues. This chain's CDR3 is CASSPYRTSGYEQYF. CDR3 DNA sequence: TGTGCCAGCAGTCCTTACCGGACATCGGGGTACGAGCAGTACTTC.